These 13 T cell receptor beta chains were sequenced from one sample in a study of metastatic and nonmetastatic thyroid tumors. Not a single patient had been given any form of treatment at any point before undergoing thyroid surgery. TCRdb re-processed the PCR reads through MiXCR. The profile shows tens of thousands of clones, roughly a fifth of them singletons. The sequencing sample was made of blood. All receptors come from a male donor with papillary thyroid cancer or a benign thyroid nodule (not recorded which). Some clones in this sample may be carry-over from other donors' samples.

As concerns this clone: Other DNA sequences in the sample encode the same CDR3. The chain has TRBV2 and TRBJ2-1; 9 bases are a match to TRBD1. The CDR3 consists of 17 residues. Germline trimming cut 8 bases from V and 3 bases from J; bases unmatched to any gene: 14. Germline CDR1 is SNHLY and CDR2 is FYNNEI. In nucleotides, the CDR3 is TGTGCCAGCTCATTCCTGGGTCTGGACAGGGGCTACAATGAGCAGTTCTTC. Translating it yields CASSFLGLDRGYNEQFF.

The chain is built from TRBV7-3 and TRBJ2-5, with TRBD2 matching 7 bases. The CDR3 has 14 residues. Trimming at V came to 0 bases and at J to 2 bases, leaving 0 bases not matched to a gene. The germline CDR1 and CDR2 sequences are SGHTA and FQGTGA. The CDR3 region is CASSLTGGQETQYF. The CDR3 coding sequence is TGTGCCAGCAGCTTAACGGGGGGGCAAGAGACCCAGTACTTC.

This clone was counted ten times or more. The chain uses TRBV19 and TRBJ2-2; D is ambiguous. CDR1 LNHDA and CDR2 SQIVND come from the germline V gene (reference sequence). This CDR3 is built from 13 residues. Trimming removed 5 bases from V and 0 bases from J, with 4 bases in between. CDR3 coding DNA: TGTGCCAGTAGTCGTTCGAACACCGGGGAGCTGTTTTTT. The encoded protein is CASSRSNTGELFF.

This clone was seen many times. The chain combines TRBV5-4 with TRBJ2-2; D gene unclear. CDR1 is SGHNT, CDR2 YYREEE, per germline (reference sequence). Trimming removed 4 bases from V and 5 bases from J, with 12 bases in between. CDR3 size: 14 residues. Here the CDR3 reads CASSTRTATGELFF. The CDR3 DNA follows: TGTGCCAGCAGCACCAGGACGGCTACCGGGGAGCTGTTTTTT.

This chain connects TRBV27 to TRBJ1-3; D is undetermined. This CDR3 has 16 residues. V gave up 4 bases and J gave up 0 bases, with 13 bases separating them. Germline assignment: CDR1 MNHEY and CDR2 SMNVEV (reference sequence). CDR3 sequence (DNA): TGTGCCAGCAGTTCCATAACAGTGAGCTCTGGAAACACCATATATTTT. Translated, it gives CASSSITVSSGNTIYF.

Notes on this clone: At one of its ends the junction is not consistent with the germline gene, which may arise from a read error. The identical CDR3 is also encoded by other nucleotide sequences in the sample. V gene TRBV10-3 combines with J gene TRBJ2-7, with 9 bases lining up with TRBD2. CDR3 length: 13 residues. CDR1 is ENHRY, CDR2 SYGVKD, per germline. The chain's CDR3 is CATTSGGNYEQYF. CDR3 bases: TGTGCCACAACCAGCGGGGGGAACTACGAGCAGTACTTT.

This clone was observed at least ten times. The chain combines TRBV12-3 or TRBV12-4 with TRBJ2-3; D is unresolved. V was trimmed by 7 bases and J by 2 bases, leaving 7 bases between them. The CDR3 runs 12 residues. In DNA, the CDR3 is TGTGCCAGCACCCTGGACACAGATACGCAGTATTTT. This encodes CASTLDTDTQYF.

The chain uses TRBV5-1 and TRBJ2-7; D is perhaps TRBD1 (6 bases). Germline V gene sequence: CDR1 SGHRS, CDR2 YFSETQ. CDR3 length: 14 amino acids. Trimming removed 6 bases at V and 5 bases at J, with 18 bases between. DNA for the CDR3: TGCGCCAGCACCGCGAGACATGGGGGCGACGAGCAGTACTTC. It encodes CASTARHGGDEQYF. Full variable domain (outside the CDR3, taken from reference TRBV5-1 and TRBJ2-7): KAGVTQTPRYLIKTRGQQVTLSCSPISGHRSVSWYQQTPGQGLQFLFEYFSETQRNKGNFPGRFSGRQFSNSRSEMNVSTLELGDSALYLCASTARHGGDEQYFGPGTRLTVT.

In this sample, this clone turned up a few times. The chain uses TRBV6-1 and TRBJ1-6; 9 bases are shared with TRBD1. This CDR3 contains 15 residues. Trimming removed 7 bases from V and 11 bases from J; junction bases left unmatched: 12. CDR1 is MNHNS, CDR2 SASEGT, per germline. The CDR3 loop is CASTLPGQGTPPLHF. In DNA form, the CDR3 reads TGTGCCAGCACCCTACCAGGACAGGGGACCCCACCCCTCCACTTT.

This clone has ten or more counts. CDR3 amino acids: CASSHIRDRSPSGTGELFF. Here the CDR3 DNA reads TGTGCCAGCAGCCATATCCGGGACAGGAGCCCCTCGGGCACCGGGGAGCTGTTTTTT. The chain couples TRBV14 to TRBJ2-2; 8 bases agree with TRBD1. The CDR3 totals 19 residues. Germline CDR1 is SGHDN and CDR2 is FVKESK. After removal of 3 bases from V and 4 bases from J, the junction contained 16 bases not matched to a gene.

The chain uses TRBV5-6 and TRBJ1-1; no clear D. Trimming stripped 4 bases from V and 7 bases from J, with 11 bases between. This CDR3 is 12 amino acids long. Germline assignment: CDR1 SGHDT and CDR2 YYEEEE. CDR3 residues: CASSMTSNEAFF. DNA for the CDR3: TGTGCCAGCAGCATGACCTCCAATGAAGCTTTCTTT.

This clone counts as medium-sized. The CDR3 here is CASSYGTGNQPQHF. The DNA for the CDR3 is TGTGCCAGCAGTTACGGGACAGGGAACCAGCCCCAGCATTTT. The V call is TRBV28, the J call TRBJ1-5, with 9 bases identical to TRBD1. In germline, CDR1 is MDHEN, CDR2 SYDVKM. This CDR3 has 14 amino acids. Trimming at V came to 4 bases and at J to 7 bases, leaving 5 bases not matched to a gene.

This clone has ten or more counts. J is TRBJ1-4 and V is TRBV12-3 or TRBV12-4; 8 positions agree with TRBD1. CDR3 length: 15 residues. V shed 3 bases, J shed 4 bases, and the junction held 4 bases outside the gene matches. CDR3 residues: CASSFFDRGNEKLFF. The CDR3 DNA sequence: TGTGCCAGCAGTTTCTTCGACAGGGGTAATGAAAAACTGTTTTTT.